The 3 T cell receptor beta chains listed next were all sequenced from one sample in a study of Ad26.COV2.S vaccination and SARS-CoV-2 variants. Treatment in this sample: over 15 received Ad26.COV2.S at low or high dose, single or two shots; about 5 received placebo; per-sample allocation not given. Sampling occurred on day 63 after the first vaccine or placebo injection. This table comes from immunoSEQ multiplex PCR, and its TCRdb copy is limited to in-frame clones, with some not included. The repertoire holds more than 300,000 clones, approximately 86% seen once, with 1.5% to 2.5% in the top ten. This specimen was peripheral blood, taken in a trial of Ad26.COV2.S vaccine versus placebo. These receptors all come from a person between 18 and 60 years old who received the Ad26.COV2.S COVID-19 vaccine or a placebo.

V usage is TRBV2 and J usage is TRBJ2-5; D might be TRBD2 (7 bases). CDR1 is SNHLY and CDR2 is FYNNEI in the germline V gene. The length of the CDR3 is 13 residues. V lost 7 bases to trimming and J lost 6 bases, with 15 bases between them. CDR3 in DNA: TGTGCCAGCACCCTAGGGGGGGTAAAGACCCAGTACTTC. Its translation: CASTLGGVKTQYF.

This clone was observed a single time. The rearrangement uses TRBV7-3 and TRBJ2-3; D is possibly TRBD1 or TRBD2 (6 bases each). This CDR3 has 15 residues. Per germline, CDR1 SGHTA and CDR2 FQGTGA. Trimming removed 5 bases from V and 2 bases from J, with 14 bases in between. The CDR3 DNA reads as TGTGCCAGCAGCCGCATGGGGGGCCCCACAGATACGCAGTATTTT. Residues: CASSRMGGPTDTQYF.

This chain's CDR3 is CASSYKETQYF. The CDR3 nucleotides are TGTGCCAGCAGTTATAAGGAGACCCAGTACTTC. The chain links TRBV6-2 or TRBV6-3 to TRBJ2-5; D gene unclear. Per germline, CDR1 MNHEY and CDR2 SVGEGT. This CDR3 is 11 amino acids long. V dropped 3 bases and J dropped 5 bases, with 4 bases sitting between them.